This T cell receptor (beta chain) was recovered during a study of blood T cell repertoires in COVID-19. Study-wide context: Collection of acute and convalescent COVID-19 samples took place in the United States, Italy and Spain. In each case, the material was cDNA or gDNA derived from T cells, B-cell-depleted T cells, or PBMCs.

Losses at the gene ends were 1 base for V and 2 bases for J; bases not matched to a gene: 10. The CDR3 runs 17 residues. CDR1 is SQVTM, CDR2 ANQGSEA, per germline. Seattle researchers signed up patients amid active infection and tracked them longitudinally. Authors' processing steps: Estimation of nucleated cell counts was performed using reference gene primer amplification. Some clones are missing from TCRdb's copy, which holds only in-frame ones; the method was immunoSEQ multiplex PCR. That table furnishes V, J and clone size, whereas the DNA furnished D and trimming. The sample includes around 300,000 clones, roughly 92% of them seen just once.

What was sequenced was peripheral blood. The chain is built from TRBV29-1 and TRBJ2-3; the match to TRBD1 covers 9 bases. The origin of this receptor is a woman aged 30 to 39 with COVID-19, enrolled during active disease. In DNA form, the CDR3 reads TGCAGCGTTGAAGGGCGGGGGACAGGGCTTACCACAGATACGCAGTATTTT. This translates into CSVEGRGTGLTTDTQYF.